This TCR beta chain comes out of a study of blood T cell repertoires in COVID-19. Authors' methods: Researchers report that nucleated cell counts were estimated from reference gene primer amplification. Using immunoSEQ multiplex PCR, the repertoire was profiled, and TCRdb retains in-frame clones only, with some absent. That table gives V, J and clone size, and the DNA gave D and trimming. Of around 120,000 clones in the sample, roughly 81% were seen once. V lost 1 base, J lost 3 bases, and 5 bases lay in between. The germline CDR1 and CDR2 sequences are SGHAT and FQDESV (reference sequence). The CDR3 is 13 residues long.

The gene calls are TRBV11-1 and TRBJ2-3; D call uncertain. Sequencing was carried out using peripheral blood. The clonotype was recovered from a human donor in a cohort sampled during active COVID-19. The CDR3 sequence: CASSLGQTDTQYF. CDR3 sequence (DNA): TGTGCCAGCAGCTTAGGGCAGACAGATACGCAGTATTTT.